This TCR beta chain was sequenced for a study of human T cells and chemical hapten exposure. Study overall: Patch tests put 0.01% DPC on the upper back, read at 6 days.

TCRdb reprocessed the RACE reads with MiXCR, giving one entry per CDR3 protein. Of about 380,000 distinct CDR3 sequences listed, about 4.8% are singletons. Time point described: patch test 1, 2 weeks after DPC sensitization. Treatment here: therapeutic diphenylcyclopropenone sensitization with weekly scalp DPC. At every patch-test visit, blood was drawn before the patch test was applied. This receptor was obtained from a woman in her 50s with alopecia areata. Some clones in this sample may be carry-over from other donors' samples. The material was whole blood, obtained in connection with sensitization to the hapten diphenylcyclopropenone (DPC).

The CDR3 DNA sequence: TGTGCCAGCAGCCAAGGGGAGCCCCAGCATTTT. Its translation is CASSQGEPQHF. V is TRBV7-9 and J is TRBJ1-5, with D maybe TRBD1 (5 bases). Germline lookup yields CDR1 SEHNR and CDR2 FQNEAQ (reference sequence). Trimming removed 5 bases from V and 8 bases from J, with 7 bases in between. CDR3 length: 11 amino acids.